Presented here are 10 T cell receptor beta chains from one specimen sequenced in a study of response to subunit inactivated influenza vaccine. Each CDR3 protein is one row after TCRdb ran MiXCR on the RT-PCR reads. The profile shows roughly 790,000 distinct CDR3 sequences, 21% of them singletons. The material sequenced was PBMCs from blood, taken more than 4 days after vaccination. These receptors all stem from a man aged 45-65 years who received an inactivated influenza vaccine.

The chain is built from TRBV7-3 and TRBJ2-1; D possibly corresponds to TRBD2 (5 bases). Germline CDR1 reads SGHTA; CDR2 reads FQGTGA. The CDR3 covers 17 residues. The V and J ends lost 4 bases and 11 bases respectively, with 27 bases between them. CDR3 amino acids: CASSSQISGTRTPKQFF. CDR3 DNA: TGTGCCAGCAGCTCCCAAATCAGCGGAACTCGCACACCGAAGCAGTTCTTC.

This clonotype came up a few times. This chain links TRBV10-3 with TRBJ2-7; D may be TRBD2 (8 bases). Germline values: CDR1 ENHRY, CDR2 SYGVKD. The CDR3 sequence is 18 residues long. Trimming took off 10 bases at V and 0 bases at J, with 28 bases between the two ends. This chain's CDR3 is CATRRGGLAGYYSYEQYF. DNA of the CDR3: TGTGCCACCCGACGAGGGGGCCTAGCGGGCTACTACTCCTACGAGCAGTACTTC.

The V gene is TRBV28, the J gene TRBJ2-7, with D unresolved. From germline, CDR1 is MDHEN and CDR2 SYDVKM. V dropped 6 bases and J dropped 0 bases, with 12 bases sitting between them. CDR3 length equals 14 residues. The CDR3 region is CASSPLTSSYEQYF. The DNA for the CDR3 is TGTGCCAGCAGCCCCCTAACGAGCTCCTACGAGCAGTACTTC.

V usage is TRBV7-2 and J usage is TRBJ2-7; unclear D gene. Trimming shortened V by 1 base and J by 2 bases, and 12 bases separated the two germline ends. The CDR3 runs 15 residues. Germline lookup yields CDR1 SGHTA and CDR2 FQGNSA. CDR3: CASSLGRSITYEQYF. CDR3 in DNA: TGTGCCAGCAGCTTAGGGCGATCTATTACCTACGAGCAGTACTTC.

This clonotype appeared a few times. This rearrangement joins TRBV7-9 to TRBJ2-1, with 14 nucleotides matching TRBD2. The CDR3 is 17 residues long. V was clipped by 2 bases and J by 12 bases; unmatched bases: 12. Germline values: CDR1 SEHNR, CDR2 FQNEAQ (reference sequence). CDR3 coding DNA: TGTGCCAGCAGCTTATTCCTCCCGGGACTAGCGGGAGTAGGGCAGTTCTTC. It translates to CASSLFLPGLAGVGQFF.

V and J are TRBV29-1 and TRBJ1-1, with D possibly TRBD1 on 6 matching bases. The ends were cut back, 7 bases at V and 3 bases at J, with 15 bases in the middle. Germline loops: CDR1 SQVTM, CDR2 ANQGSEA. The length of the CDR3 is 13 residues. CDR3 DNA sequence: TGCAGCGGCCGAACAGGGCTTGACACTGAAGCTTTCTTT. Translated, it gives CSGRTGLDTEAFF. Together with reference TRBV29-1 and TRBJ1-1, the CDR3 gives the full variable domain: SAVISQKPSRDICQRGTSLTIQCQVDSQVTMMFWYRQQPGQSLTLIATANQGSEATYESGFVIDKFPISRPNLTFSTLTVSNMSPEDSSIYLCSGRTGLDTEAFFGQGTRLTVV.

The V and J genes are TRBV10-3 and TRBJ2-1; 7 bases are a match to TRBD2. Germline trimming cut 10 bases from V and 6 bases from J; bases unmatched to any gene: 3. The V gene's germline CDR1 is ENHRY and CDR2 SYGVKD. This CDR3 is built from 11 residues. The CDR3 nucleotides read TGTGCCACCGGGGAGGGCAATGAGCAGTTCTTC. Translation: CATGEGNEQFF.

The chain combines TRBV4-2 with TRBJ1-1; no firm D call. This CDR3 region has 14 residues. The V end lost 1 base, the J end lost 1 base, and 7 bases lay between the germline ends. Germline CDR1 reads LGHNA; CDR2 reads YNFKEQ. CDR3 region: CASSQGDKNTEAFF. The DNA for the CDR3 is TGTGCCAGCAGCCAAGGAGACAAGAACACTGAAGCTTTCTTT.

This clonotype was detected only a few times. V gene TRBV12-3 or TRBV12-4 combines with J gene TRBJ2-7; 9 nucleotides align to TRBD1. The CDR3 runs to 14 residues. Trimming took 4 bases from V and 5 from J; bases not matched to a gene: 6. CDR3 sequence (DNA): TGTGCCAGCAGTTCATGGGACAGGGTGGACGAGCAGTACTTC. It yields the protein CASSSWDRVDEQYF.

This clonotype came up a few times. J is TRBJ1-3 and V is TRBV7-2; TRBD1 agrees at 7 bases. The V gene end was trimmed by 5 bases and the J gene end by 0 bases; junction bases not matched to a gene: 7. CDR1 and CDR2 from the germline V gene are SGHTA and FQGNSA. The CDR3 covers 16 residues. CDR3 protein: CASSGGQMASGNTIYF. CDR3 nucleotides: TGTGCCAGCAGCGGGGGACAGATGGCCTCTGGAAACACCATATATTTT.